A selection of T cell receptor beta chains follows, all from one sample in a study of cytotoxic CD8 clonotypes in ibrutinib-treated CLL. TCRdb keeps only in-frame clones here, not all; method: immunoSEQ multiplex PCR. Among fewer than 400,000 clones listed, approximately 67% were seen once. This material consisted of PBMCs, taken after 36 months of ibrutinib treatment. These receptors all come from a human donor with chronic lymphocytic leukemia. Both conserved end residues are part of each CDR3. The order of the fields is V gene, D gene, clone size, J gene, CDR3 length, CDR3 protein, CDR3 DNA. D genes are given only for firm matches. Only part of the rows carry a size: once, few, many, or a class if the clone is expanded.

TRBV5-1	TRBD2	.	TRBJ2-3	17	CASSLWTSGGRSDTQYF	TGCGCCAGCAGCCTATGGACTAGCGGGGGTAGGTCAGATACGCAGTATTTT
TRBV10-3	.	.	TRBJ1-5	14	CAISESYWTQPQHF	TGTGCCATCAGTGAGTCCTATTGGACTCAGCCCCAGCATTTT
TRBV7-9	.	.	TRBJ1-1	15	CASSPVDRMNTEAFF	TGTGCCAGCAGCCCAGTCGACAGGATGAACACTGAAGCTTTCTTT
TRBV6-1	.	.	TRBJ1-1	13	CASSEHQNTEAFF	TGTGCCAGCAGTGAACACCAGAACACTGAAGCTTTCTTT
TRBV27	TRBD2	.	TRBJ2-7	16	CASSHRLAGGPYEQYF	TGTGCCAGCAGTCACAGACTAGCGGGAGGGCCCTACGAGCAGTACTTC
TRBV10-3	.	.	TRBJ1-2	13	CATAEGQSYGYTF	TGTGCCACCGCCGAAGGACAGTCGTATGGCTACACCTTC
TRBV7-6	TRBD2	once	TRBJ2-7	17	CASSRTVPGTSQFEQYF	TGTGCCAGCAGCCGGACAGTTCCCGGGACTAGCCAATTCGAGCAGTACTTC
TRBV28	.	.	TRBJ1-1	12	CASRDVDTEAFF	TGTGCCAGCCGGGACGTAGACACTGAAGCTTTCTTT
TRBV14	.	.	TRBJ1-1	13	CASSQDWGTEAFF	TGTGCCAGCAGCCAAGATTGGGGGACTGAAGCTTTCTTT
TRBV27	TRBD2	.	TRBJ2-7	16	CASSLLTSGSSYEQYF	TGTGCCAGCAGTTTGCTTACTAGCGGGAGTTCCTACGAGCAGTACTTC